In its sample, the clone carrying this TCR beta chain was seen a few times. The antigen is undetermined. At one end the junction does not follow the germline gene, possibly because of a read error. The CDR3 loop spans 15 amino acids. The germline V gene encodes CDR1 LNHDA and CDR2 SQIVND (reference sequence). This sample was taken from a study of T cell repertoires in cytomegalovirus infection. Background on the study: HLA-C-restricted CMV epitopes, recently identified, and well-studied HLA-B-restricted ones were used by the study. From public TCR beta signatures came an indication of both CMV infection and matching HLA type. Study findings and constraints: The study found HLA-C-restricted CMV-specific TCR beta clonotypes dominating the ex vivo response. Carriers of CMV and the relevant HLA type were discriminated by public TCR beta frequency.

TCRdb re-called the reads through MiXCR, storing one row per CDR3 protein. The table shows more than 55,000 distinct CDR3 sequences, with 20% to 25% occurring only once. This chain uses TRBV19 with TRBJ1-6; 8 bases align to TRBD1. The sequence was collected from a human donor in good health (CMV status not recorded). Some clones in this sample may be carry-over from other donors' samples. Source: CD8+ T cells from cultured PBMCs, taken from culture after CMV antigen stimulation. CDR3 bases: TGTGCCAGTAGTATAGCCGACAGGGGAGAATCACCCCTCAACTTT. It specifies CASSIADRGESPLNF. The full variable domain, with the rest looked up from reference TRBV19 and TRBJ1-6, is DGGITQSPKYLFRKEGQNVTLSCEQNLNHDAMYWYRQDPGQGLRLIYYSQIVNDFQKGDIAEGYSVSREKKESFPLTVTSAQKNPTAFYLCASSIADRGESPLNFGNGTRLTVT.